The 21 T cell receptor beta chains below were found in one sample sequenced in a study of blood T cell repertoires in COVID-19. Clones were sequenced by immunoSEQ multiplex PCR, and TCRdb holds only the in-frame ones, with some missing. The table records 350,000 to 450,000 clones, roughly 87% of them present only once. The material sequenced was PBMCs or T cells enriched from blood (not recorded which). These receptors originate from a woman aged 45-65 years who had recovered from COVID-19.

The chain couples TRBV20-1 to TRBJ1-4, with D uncertain. This CDR3 contains 14 residues. The germline CDR1 and CDR2 sequences are DFQATT and SNEGSKA (reference sequence). V was trimmed by 3 bases and J by 8 bases, leaving 16 bases between them. CDR3 amino acids: CSASTQPEREKLFF. In DNA, the CDR3 is TGCAGTGCTAGTACCCAACCCGAGAGAGAAAAACTGTTTTTT.

The J gene is TRBJ1-2, the V gene TRBV5-6; 7 bases align to TRBD1. The CDR3 contains 13 residues. Trimming cost V 2 bases and J 4 bases; bases outside gene matches: 2. In germline, CDR1 is SGHDT, CDR2 YYEEEE. CDR3 in amino acids: CASSFQGGYGYTF. The CDR3 DNA follows: TGTGCCAGCAGCTTCCAGGGGGGCTATGGCTACACCTTC.

On this clone itself: At one end the junction does not follow the germline gene, possibly because of a read error. The rearrangement links TRBV5-1 to TRBJ2-2; a weak D match, TRBD2 (6 bases). Germline V lookup: CDR1 SGHRS, CDR2 YFSETQ. The CDR3 extends over 16 amino acids. CDR3 sequence (DNA): TGCGCCAGCAGCTGGGGTTCTGGGGGGAACGCCGGGGAGCTGTTTTTT. Amino acids: CASSWGSGGNAGELFF.

The chain employs TRBV18 and TRBJ1-2, with D perhaps matching TRBD1 (6 bases). Germline lookup yields CDR1 KGHSH and CDR2 LQKENI. The CDR3 totals 16 residues. Trimming stripped 3 bases from V and 0 bases from J, with 14 bases between. The CDR3 DNA follows: TGTGCCAGCTCACCTACAGGGAGTGGAGCTAACTATGGCTACACCTTC. It yields the protein CASSPTGSGANYGYTF. Full variable domain (rest looked up from reference TRBV18 and TRBJ1-2): NAGVMQNPRHLVRRRGQEARLRCSPMKGHSHVYWYRQLPEEGLKFMVYLQKENIIDESGMPKERFSAEFPKEGPSILRIQQVVRGDSAAYFCASSPTGSGANYGYTFGSGTRLTVV.

This clone was seen only a few times. The chain employs TRBV3-1 (or the pseudogene TRBV3-2) and TRBJ2-2, with D maybe TRBD1 (6 bases). V lost 3 bases to trimming and J lost 7 bases, with 18 bases between them. This CDR3 has 16 residues. Germline V CDR1 and CDR2: LGHDT, YNNKEL (reference sequence). The CDR3 here is CASSQIRGSQNGELFF. CDR3 coding DNA: TGTGCCAGCAGCCAGATTAGGGGGTCACAGAACGGGGAGCTGTTTTTT.

The chain uses TRBV30 and TRBJ1-1; weak D call: TRBD1 (5 bases). Germline V CDR1 and CDR2: GTSNPN, SVGIG (reference sequence). V gave up 5 bases and J gave up 4 bases, with 14 bases separating them. CDR3 length: 13 residues. DNA of the CDR3: TGTGCCTGGTGCCGGGGGATGAGCACTGAAGCTTTCTTT. This gives the protein CAWCRGMSTEAFF.

This CDR3 reads CASSLIIYTEAFF. The CDR3 nucleotides read TGTGCCAGCAGCTTAATTATCTACACTGAAGCTTTCTTT. The chain is built from TRBV7-2 and TRBJ1-1, with D hard to call. Germline CDR1 reads SGHTA; CDR2 reads FQGNSA. V was clipped by 2 bases and J by 3 bases, with 7 bases between them. The CDR3 is 13 residues long. Looking up the rest from reference TRBV7-2 and TRBJ1-1 gives the full variable domain: GAGVSQSPSNKVTEKGKDVELRCDPISGHTALYWYRQSLGQGLEFLIYFQGNSAPDKSGLPSDRFSAERTGGSVSTLTIQRTQQEDSAVYLCASSLIIYTEAFFGQGTRLTVV.

The chain is built from TRBV4-1 and TRBJ2-5, with TRBD1 identical over 7 bases. The CDR3 consists of 14 residues. Germline-derived CDR1 and CDR2 are MGHRA and YSYEKL. V was clipped by 4 bases and J by 2 bases; unmatched bases: 4. This CDR3 is CASSLRQGQETQYF. CDR3 coding DNA: TGCGCCAGCAGCCTCAGACAGGGACAAGAGACCCAGTACTTC.

V gene TRBV7-2 combines with J gene TRBJ2-7; 7 bases fit TRBD2. Per germline, CDR1 SGHTA and CDR2 FQGNSA. The trim removed 5 bases at V and 0 bases at J, leaving 16 bases unmatched. This CDR3 comprises 18 residues. CDR3 sequence (DNA): TGTGCCAGCAGCCCCCGGGTGGCGCGGGAGCAAACCTCCTACGAGCAGTACTTC. Translating gives CASSPRVAREQTSYEQYF.

The rearrangement links TRBV7-8 to TRBJ1-4; TRBD1 is a possible D gene (5 bases). Germline-derived CDR1 and CDR2 are SGHVS and FQNEAQ. The CDR3 has 15 residues. The ends were cut back, 1 base at V and 4 bases at J, with 10 bases in the middle. The CDR3 region is CASSLGGSDNEKLFF. The CDR3 DNA follows: TGTGCCAGCAGCTTAGGGGGCAGTGATAATGAAAAACTGTTTTTT.

This clone has only a few counts. The chain combines TRBV6-6 with TRBJ2-1; D might be TRBD1 (5 bases). The CDR3 loop spans 16 amino acids. Trimming removed 0 bases from V and 0 bases from J, with 9 bases in between. The V gene's germline CDR1 is MNHNY and CDR2 SVGAGI (reference sequence). This CDR3 is CASSYSAQDSYNEQFF. In nucleotides, the CDR3 is TGTGCCAGCAGTTACTCCGCACAGGACTCCTACAATGAGCAGTTCTTC.

This clone was detected only once. CDR3 loop: CASSLGELLNTEAFF. In DNA form, the CDR3 reads TGTGCCAGCAGCTTAGGCGAGCTTTTGAACACTGAAGCTTTCTTT. V and J are TRBV7-2 and TRBJ1-1; D is unclear. The germline V gene encodes CDR1 SGHTA and CDR2 FQGNSA. The CDR3 has 15 amino acids. V was cut by 1 base and J by 0 bases, with 9 bases left in between.

This clone came up a few times. V gene TRBV7-9 combines with J gene TRBJ1-2; TRBD1 matches at 7 bases. Per the germline V gene, CDR1 is SEHNR and CDR2 is FQNEAQ (reference sequence). Losses at the gene ends were 5 bases for V and 1 base for J; bases not matched to a gene: 4. The CDR3 totals 14 residues. CDR3 sequence (DNA): TGTGCCAGCAGCCACGGACAGGTTAACTATGGCTACACCTTC. Residues: CASSHGQVNYGYTF.

The V gene is TRBV11-3, the J gene TRBJ2-1, with unresolved D. V dropped 8 bases and J dropped 4 bases, with 9 bases sitting between them. In germline, CDR1 is SGHNT, CDR2 YENEEA. This CDR3 is built from 12 residues. This chain's CDR3 is CASSTPYNEQFF. Written as DNA, the CDR3 is TGTGCCAGCTCCACACCTTACAATGAGCAGTTCTTC. Using reference TRBV11-3 and TRBJ2-1 for the parts outside the CDR3, the full variable domain is EAGVVQSPRYKIIEKKQPVAFWCNPISGHNTLYWYLQNLGQGPELLIRYENEEAVDDSQLPKDRFSAERLKGVDSTLKIQPAELGDSAVYLCASSTPYNEQFFGPGTRLTVL.

This clone was recorded only once. The genes are TRBV18 and TRBJ1-5; possibly TRBD1 for D (5 bases). This CDR3 has 13 residues. Germline V gene sequence: CDR1 KGHSH, CDR2 LQKENI. The V end lost 5 bases, the J end lost 2 bases, and 7 bases lay between the germline ends. CDR3 region: CASSWGGNQPQHF. As DNA, the CDR3 is TGTGCCAGCTCATGGGGCGGCAATCAGCCCCAGCATTTT.

The genes are TRBV2 and TRBJ2-5; 7 bases fit TRBD1. Trimming cost V 8 bases and J 2 bases; bases outside gene matches: 5. Germline V gene data show CDR1 as SNHLY and CDR2 as FYNNEI. This CDR3 region has 13 residues. The CDR3 DNA follows: TGTGCCAGCCGGGGACAGCCTCAAGAGACCCAGTACTTC. Its translation: CASRGQPQETQYF.

This clone showed up just once. The chain carries TRBV2 and TRBJ1-4, with TRBD1 matching 8 bases. V shed 7 bases, J shed 4 bases, and the junction held 8 bases outside the gene matches. CDR1 and CDR2 from the germline V gene are SNHLY and FYNNEI. The CDR3 is 15 residues long. This chain's CDR3 is CASTLGTGSNEKLFF. The CDR3 DNA sequence: TGTGCCAGCACTTTAGGGACAGGCAGTAATGAAAAACTGTTTTTT.

The J gene is TRBJ2-1, the V gene TRBV7-6; 9 bases map to TRBD2. J was trimmed by 0 bases and V by 2 bases; bases with no gene match: 5. This CDR3 is built from 17 residues. CDR1 is SGHVS, CDR2 FNYEAQ, per germline. The CDR3 loop reads CASSLFSGGTSYNEQFF. CDR3 bases: TGTGCCAGCAGCTTATTTAGCGGGGGAACCTCCTACAATGAGCAGTTCTTC.

There are a few counts of this clone. The chain has TRBV27 and TRBJ2-7, with 9 bases identical to TRBD1. V lost 4 bases and J lost 5; bases outside the gene matches: 6. Germline CDR1 and CDR2: MNHEY and SMNVEV (reference sequence). The CDR3 has 14 amino acids. The CDR3 spells CASSSLGQGHEQYF. The CDR3 region has the DNA TGTGCCAGCAGTTCCCTGGGACAGGGCCACGAGCAGTACTTC.

As concerns this clone: The same CDR3 also results from other DNA sequences found in this sample. This chain uses TRBV7-2 with TRBJ1-2; TRBD1 agrees at 8 bases. V was pared by 1 base and J by 4 bases, with 2 bases of the junction left unmatched. The germline gives CDR1 SGHTA, CDR2 FQGNSA. CDR3 length equals 14 residues. CDR3 in DNA: TGTGCCAGCAGCTTAGGAGGACAGGGCTATGGCTACACCTTC. It specifies CASSLGGQGYGYTF.

The rearrangement uses TRBV20-1 and TRBJ1-2; possibly TRBD1 for D (6 bases). V was trimmed by 3 bases and J by 0 bases, leaving 11 bases between them. The CDR3 runs 14 residues. Germline V CDR1 and CDR2: DFQATT, SNEGSKA (reference sequence). CDR3 sequence reads: CSASQGQTNYGYTF. The CDR3 nucleotides read TGCAGTGCTAGTCAGGGACAAACTAACTATGGCTACACCTTC.